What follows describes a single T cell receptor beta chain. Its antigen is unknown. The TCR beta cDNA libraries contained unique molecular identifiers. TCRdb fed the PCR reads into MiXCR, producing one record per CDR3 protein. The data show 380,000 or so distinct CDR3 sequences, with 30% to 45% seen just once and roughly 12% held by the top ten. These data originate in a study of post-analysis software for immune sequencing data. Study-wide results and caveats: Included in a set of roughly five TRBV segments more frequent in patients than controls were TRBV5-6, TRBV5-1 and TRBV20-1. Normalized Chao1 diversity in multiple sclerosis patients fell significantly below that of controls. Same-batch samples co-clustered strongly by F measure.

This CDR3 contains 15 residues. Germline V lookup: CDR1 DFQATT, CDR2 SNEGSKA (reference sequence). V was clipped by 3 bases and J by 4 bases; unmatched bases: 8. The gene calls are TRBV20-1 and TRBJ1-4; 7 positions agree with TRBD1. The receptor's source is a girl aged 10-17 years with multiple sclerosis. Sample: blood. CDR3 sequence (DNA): TGCAGTGCTAGGAGTGACAGGGCCCTTAATGAAAAACTGTTTTTT. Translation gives CSARSDRALNEKLFF.